This record covers a single T cell receptor beta chain. Its antigen is undetermined. V was pared by 4 bases and J by 6 bases, with 9 bases of the junction left unmatched. CDR3 size: 14 residues. In germline, CDR1 is SGHRS, CDR2 YFSETQ. These data come from a study of T cell responses to AZD1222 COVID-19 vaccine. The study's findings and limits: In a largely white British group with more females than males, clonal diversity was possibly underestimated. Vaccine-related CD4 TCRs covered spike, predominating at 160-218 and 743-854.

Libraries were prepared by immunoSEQ multiplex PCR; TCRdb keeps only in-frame clonotypes and omits some of them. This table has about 190,000 clones, approximately 90% appearing once. This rearrangement joins TRBV5-1 to TRBJ1-2; 7 bases agree with TRBD1. The material sequenced was peripheral blood, taken on day 0 of AZD1222 vaccination. The TCR sequence derives from an adult in good health. The CDR3 loop reads CASSEPTGTDGYTF. The CDR3 region has the DNA TGCGCCAGCAGCGAGCCGACCGGGACAGATGGCTACACCTTC.